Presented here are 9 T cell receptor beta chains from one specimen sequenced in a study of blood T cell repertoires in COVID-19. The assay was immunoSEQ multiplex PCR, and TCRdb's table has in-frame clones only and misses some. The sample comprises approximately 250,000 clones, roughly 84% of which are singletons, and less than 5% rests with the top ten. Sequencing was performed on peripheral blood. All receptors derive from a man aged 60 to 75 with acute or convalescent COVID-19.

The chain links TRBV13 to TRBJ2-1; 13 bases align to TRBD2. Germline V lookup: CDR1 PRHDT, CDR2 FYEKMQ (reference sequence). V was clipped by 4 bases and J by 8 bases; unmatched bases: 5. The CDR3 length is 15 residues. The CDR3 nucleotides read TGTGCCAGCAGCTGGGGACTAGCGGGAAGGTATGAGCAGTTCTTC. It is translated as CASSWGLAGRYEQFF. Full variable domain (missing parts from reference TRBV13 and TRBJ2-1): AAGVIQSPRHLIKEKRETATLKCYPIPRHDTVYWYQQGPGQDPQFLISFYEKMQSDKGSIPDRFSAQQFSDYHSELNMSSLELGDSALYFCASSWGLAGRYEQFFGPGTRLTVL.

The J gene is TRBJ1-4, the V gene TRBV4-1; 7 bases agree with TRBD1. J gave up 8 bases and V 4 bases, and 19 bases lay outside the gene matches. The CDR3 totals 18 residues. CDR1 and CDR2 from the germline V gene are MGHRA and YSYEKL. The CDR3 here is CASSPNLTGSIWREKLFF. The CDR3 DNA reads TGCGCCAGCAGCCCTAACTTGACAGGGTCGATCTGGCGGGAAAAACTGTTTTTT.

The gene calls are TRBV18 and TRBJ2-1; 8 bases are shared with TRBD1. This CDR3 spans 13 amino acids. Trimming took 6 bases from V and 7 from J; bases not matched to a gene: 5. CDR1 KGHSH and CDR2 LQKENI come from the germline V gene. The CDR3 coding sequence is TGTGCCAGCTCCCAGCAGGGGGCGAATGAGCAGTTCTTC. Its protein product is CASSQQGANEQFF. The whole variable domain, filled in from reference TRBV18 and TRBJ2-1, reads NAGVMQNPRHLVRRRGQEARLRCSPMKGHSHVYWYRQLPEEGLKFMVYLQKENIIDESGMPKERFSAEFPKEGPSILRIQQVVRGDSAAYFCASSQQGANEQFFGPGTRLTVL.

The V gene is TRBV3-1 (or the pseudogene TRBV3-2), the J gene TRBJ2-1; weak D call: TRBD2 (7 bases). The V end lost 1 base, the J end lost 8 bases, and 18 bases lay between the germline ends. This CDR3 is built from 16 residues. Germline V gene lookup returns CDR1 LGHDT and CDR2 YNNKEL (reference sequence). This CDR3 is CASSQGGRGSIDEQFF. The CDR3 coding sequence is TGTGCCAGCAGCCAAGGAGGGAGGGGGTCAATCGATGAGCAGTTCTTC.

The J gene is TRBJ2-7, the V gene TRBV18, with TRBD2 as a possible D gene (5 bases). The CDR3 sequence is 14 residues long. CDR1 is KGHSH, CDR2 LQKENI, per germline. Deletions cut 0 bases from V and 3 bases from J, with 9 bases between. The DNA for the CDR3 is TGTGCCAGCTCACCACCGAGGGATTACTACGAGCAGTACTTC. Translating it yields CASSPPRDYYEQYF. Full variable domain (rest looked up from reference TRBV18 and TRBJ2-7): NAGVMQNPRHLVRRRGQEARLRCSPMKGHSHVYWYRQLPEEGLKFMVYLQKENIIDESGMPKERFSAEFPKEGPSILRIQQVVRGDSAAYFCASSPPRDYYEQYFGPGTRLTVT.

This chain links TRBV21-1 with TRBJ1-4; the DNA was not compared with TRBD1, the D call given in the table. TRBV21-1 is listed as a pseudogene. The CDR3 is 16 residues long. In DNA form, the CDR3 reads TGTGCCAGCAGCTTAGGGGGACAGGGAGGTAGCGGAAAACTGTTTTTT. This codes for CASSLGGQGGSGKLFF.

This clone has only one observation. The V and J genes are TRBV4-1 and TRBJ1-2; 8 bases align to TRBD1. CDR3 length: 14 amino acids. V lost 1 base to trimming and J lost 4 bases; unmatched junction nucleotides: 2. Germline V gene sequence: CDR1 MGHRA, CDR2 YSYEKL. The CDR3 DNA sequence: TGCGCCAGCAGCCAAGGACAGGGGACCTATGGCTACACCTTC. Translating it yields CASSQGQGTYGYTF.

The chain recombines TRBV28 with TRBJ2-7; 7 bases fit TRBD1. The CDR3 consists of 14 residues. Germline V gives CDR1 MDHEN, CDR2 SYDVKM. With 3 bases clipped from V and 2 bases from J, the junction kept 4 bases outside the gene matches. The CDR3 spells CASSFDRAPYEQYF. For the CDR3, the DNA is TGTGCCAGCAGTTTTGACAGGGCCCCCTACGAGCAGTACTTC.

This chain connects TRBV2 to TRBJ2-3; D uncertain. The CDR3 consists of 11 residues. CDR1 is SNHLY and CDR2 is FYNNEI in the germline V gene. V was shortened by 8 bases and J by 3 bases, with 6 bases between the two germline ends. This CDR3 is CASGRTDTQYF. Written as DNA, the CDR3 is TGTGCCAGCGGCAGAACAGATACGCAGTATTTT.